This T cell receptor beta chain appears in the sequencing data of a study of shared clonotypes between healthy human individuals. CDR3 length: 16 residues. The germline gives CDR1 LNHDA, CDR2 SQIVND (reference sequence). The V gene end was trimmed by 3 bases and the J gene end by 3 bases; junction bases not matched to a gene: 6. Study findings and constraints: The donor pool, a small one, limited the genetic and exposure-history diversity represented. Across a handful of donors, naive CD4 shared around 5.4%, naive CD8 over 3%, memory CD4 roughly 2.5%, memory CD8 0.4% to 0.5%.

The data were produced by immunoSEQ multiplex PCR, yet TCRdb's version contains in-frame clones alone and is incomplete. The data hold about 2,500,000 clones, with more than 90% observed a single time. The count of this clone is one. Antigen specificity is unknown. This receptor was obtained from a young man in good health. Sequences were obtained from naive CD4+ T cells sorted from blood. The subset is: CD45RA+ positively selected. V gene TRBV19 combines with J gene TRBJ1-5; 9 bases agree with TRBD1. The DNA for the CDR3 is TGTGCCAGTAGTATCTCGGACAGGGGAAACAATCAGCCCCAGCATTTT. The encoded protein is CASSISDRGNNQPQHF.